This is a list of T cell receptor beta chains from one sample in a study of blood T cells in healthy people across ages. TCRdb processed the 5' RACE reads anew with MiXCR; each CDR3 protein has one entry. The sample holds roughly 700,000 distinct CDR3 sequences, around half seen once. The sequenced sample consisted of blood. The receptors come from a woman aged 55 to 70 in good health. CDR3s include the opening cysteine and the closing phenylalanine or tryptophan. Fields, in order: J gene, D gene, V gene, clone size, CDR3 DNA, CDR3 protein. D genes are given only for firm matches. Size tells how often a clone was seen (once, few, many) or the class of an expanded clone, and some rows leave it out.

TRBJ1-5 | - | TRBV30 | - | TGTGCCTGGAGTGCGGACGGAAATCAGCCCCAGCATTTT | CAWSADGNQPQHF
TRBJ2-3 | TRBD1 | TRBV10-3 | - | TGTGCCATCAGAGAGGACAGGGGGCATGGGGACACAGATACGCAGTATTTT | CAIREDRGHGDTDTQYF
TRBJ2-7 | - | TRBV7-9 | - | TGTGCCAGCAGCTCCTTTGGGGGGCGCGAGCAGTACTTC | CASSSFGGREQYF
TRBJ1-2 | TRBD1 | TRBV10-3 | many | TGTGCCATCAGAGACAGGGACTATGGCTACACCTTC | CAIRDRDYGYTF
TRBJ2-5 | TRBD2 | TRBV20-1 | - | TGCAGTGCTAGAGATTGGCTAGCGGGAGGGCCAGAGACCCAGTACTTC | CSARDWLAGGPETQYF
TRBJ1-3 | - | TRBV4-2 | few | TGTGCCAGCAGCCTACAAACAGGGTCTGGAAACACCATATATTTT | CASSLQTGSGNTIYF
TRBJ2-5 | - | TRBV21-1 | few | TGTGCCAGCATCAGGACTCTGCAGACCCAGTACTTC | CASIRTLQTQYF
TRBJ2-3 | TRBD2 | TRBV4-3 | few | TGCGCCAGCAGCCGTCGTCGGGAGGGCACAGATACGCAGTATTTT | CASSRRREGTDTQYF
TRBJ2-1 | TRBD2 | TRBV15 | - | TGTGCCACCAGCAGAGATCAGATCACTAGCGGGATGCAATACAATGAGCAGTTCTTC | CATSRDQITSGMQYNEQFF
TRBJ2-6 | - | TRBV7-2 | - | TGTGCCAGCAGCCCGGACAGTGTCTCTGGGGCCAACGGCCTGACTTTC | CASSPDSVSGANGLTF
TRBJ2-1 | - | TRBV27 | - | TGTGCCAGCAGCCCTATCTCCCCGGGGGACGGAGGGGACAATGAGCAGTTCTTC | CASSPISPGDGGDNEQFF
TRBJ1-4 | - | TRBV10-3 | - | TGTGCCATCAGCGCGGGAAGGGGGGATGAAAAACTGTTTTTT | CAISAGRGDEKLFF
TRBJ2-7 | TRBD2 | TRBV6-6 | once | TGTGCCAGCAGTTACTCGGGCGACGGGAGGGAGCAGTACTTC | CASSYSGDGREQYF
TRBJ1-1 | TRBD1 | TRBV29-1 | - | TGCAGCGTCGGTCCGACAGGGTGGAACACTGAAGCTTTCTTT | CSVGPTGWNTEAFF
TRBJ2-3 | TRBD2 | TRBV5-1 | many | TGCGCCAGCAGCCCACCGGCGGGAGCAGATACGCAGTATTTT | CASSPPAGADTQYF
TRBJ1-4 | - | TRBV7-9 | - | TGTGCCAGCAGCTTGCAAGCAGCTTCTAATGAAAAACTGTTTTTT | CASSLQAASNEKLFF
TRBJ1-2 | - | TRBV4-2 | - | TGTGCCAGCAGCCAAGACGGGGGCTCTAACTATGGCTACACCTTC | CASSQDGGSNYGYTF
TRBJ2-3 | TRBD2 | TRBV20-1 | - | TGCAGTGCTAGAGACCGACTAGCGGGGGGTACAGATACGCAGTATTTT | CSARDRLAGGTDTQYF